This passage covers 20 T cell receptor beta chains from one sample sequenced in a study of OX40 agonist ivuxolimab in advanced cancers. Some clones are missing from TCRdb's copy, which holds only in-frame ones; the method was immunoSEQ multiplex PCR. The repertoire includes about 95,000 clones, roughly 91% of them detected once, and 2.6% sits in the top ten. Sequences were derived from CD4+ or CD8+ T cells sorted from blood, sampled in a trial of the OX40 agonist ivuxolimab. The receptors stem from an adult with an advanced solid tumor such as melanoma, head and neck, liver or kidney cancer.

The chain employs TRBV14 and TRBJ1-5; D ambiguous. Trimming took off 4 bases at V and 8 bases at J, with 12 bases between the two ends. CDR3 size: 13 residues. CDR1 is SGHDN and CDR2 is FVKESK in the germline V gene. The CDR3 DNA follows: TGTGCCAGCAGCCCGTCGGTGGCAGAGCCCCAGCATTTT. As protein: CASSPSVAEPQHF.

The V call is TRBV6-6, the J call TRBJ2-2, with D perhaps assigned TRBD1 or TRBD2 (5 bases each). Germline CDR1 is MNHNY and CDR2 is SVGAGI (reference sequence). V lost 6 bases, J lost 2 bases, and 13 bases lay in between. This CDR3 has 15 amino acids. CDR3 sequence (DNA): TGTGCCAGCAGCCGGGACGCTATCAACACCGGGGAGCTGTTTTTT. Translation gives CASSRDAINTGELFF.

This chain connects TRBV7-9 to TRBJ2-7; D remains ambiguous. Between the trimmed V and J ends, which lost 6 bases and 0 bases, there was a span of 12 bases. The CDR3 totals 14 residues. Looked up from germline, CDR1 is SEHNR and CDR2 is FQNEAQ (reference sequence). As DNA, the CDR3 is TGTGCCAGCAGGCTAAGCCAAAGCTCCTACGAGCAGTACTTC. This translates into CASRLSQSSYEQYF. Using reference TRBV7-9 and TRBJ2-7 for the parts outside the CDR3, the full variable domain is DTGVSQNPRHKITKRGQNVTFRCDPISEHNRLYWYRQTLGQGPEFLTYFQNEAQLEKSRLLSDRFSAERPKGSFSTLEIQRTEQGDSAMYLCASRLSQSSYEQYFGPGTRLTVT.

This sequence joins TRBV19 and TRBJ2-1, with TRBD2 identical over 8 bases. CDR1 is LNHDA and CDR2 is SQIVND in the germline V gene (reference sequence). The J segment lost 8 bases and the V segment lost 6 bases, leaving 12 bases of the junction unmatched. This CDR3 region has 15 residues. In DNA form, the CDR3 reads TGTGCCAGTAGCGGGAGGGGTACGCGGGTAGATGAGCAGTTCTTC. It is translated as CASSGRGTRVDEQFF.

This clone was observed a handful of times. The chain links TRBV27 to TRBJ2-7; 9 nucleotides align to TRBD1. The ends lost 1 base at V and 2 bases at J; junction bases unmatched: 3. The CDR3 sequence is 15 residues long. Per germline, CDR1 MNHEY and CDR2 SMNVEV (reference sequence). The CDR3 protein is CASSLWGQGPYEQYF. The DNA of the CDR3 is TGTGCCAGCAGTTTATGGGGACAGGGCCCCTACGAGCAGTACTTC.

The chain links TRBV5-1 to TRBJ2-1, with a weak D call TRBD2 (6 bases). The CDR3 is made up of 16 amino acids. Germline CDR1 SGHRS, CDR2 YFSETQ. V lost 1 base and J lost 10, with 21 bases in between. This chain's CDR3 is CASSLFELGTRGEQFF. CDR3 DNA sequence: TGCGCCAGCAGCTTGTTTGAACTAGGGACCCGGGGGGAGCAGTTCTTC.

This rearrangement joins TRBV28 to TRBJ1-5; the match to TRBD1 covers 8 bases. Germline V CDR1 and CDR2: MDHEN, SYDVKM. The ends lost 1 base at V and 12 bases at J; junction bases unmatched: 5. CDR3 length: 13 residues. CDR3 in amino acids: CASSLLTGDGQHF. CDR3 nucleotides: TGTGCCAGCAGTTTATTGACAGGGGATGGCCAGCATTTT.

The chain joins TRBV12-5 to TRBJ2-1, with TRBD2 identical over 8 bases. CDR1 is LGHNT, CDR2 FRNRAP, per germline. J gave up 8 bases and V 3 bases, and 9 bases lay outside the gene matches. The CDR3 has 15 residues. The CDR3 DNA follows: TGTGCTAGTGGTTTTAACGGGAGGGAGTTTTATGAGCAGTTCTTC. This translates into CASGFNGREFYEQFF.

The V call is TRBV6-5, the J call TRBJ2-1; D is possibly TRBD2 (6 bases). The CDR3 runs to 15 residues. Trimming stripped 6 bases from V and 5 bases from J, with 17 bases between. Germline V gives CDR1 MNHEY, CDR2 SVGAGI. Here the CDR3 reads CASRLDGGVNNEQFF. The DNA for the CDR3 is TGTGCCAGCAGACTCGACGGAGGGGTGAACAATGAGCAGTTCTTC.

The rearrangement links TRBV5-1 to TRBJ2-3; D is unresolved. Per the germline V gene, CDR1 is SGHRS and CDR2 is YFSETQ. The CDR3 is 15 residues long. V gave up 1 base and J gave up 1 base, with 10 bases separating them. CDR3 nucleotides: TGCGCCAGCAGCTTGCCCCTTTCAGGCACAGATACGCAGTATTTT. Amino acids: CASSLPLSGTDTQYF.

This clone was detected once. As DNA, the CDR3 is TGCAGCGTTCGGTCTAGCGGGAGTGACGAGCAGTACTTC. Translation gives CSVRSSGSDEQYF. The chain combines TRBV29-1 with TRBJ2-7, with 10 bases fitting TRBD2. The CDR3 contains 13 residues. Germline V gene sequence: CDR1 SQVTM, CDR2 ANQGSEA. V shed 5 bases and J 5 bases; nucleotides not matched to a gene: 6.

The rearrangement links TRBV6-1 to TRBJ1-2; 7 nucleotides agree with TRBD1. V shed 3 bases, J shed 3 bases, and the junction held 13 bases outside the gene matches. Germline CDR1 and CDR2: MNHNS and SASEGT. CDR3 size: 17 residues. CDR3 sequence reads: CASSDRTGPTRDYGYTF. As DNA, the CDR3 is TGTGCCAGCAGTGACAGGACAGGTCCCACCAGGGACTATGGCTACACCTTC.

The rearrangement links TRBV10-2 to TRBJ2-7; 7 bases fit TRBD1. V trimming: 7 bases; J trimming: 12 bases; junction bases outside the gene matches: 9. This CDR3 is built from 11 residues. Germline-derived CDR1 and CDR2 are WSHSY and SAAADI. Here the CDR3 DNA reads TGCGCCAGCACCGAGAGACAGGGCCTGTACTTC. Amino acids: CASTERQGLYF.

The rearrangement joins TRBV11-3 to TRBJ2-1; 11 bases map to TRBD2. Trimming took 4 bases from V and 4 from J; bases not matched to a gene: 3. CDR3 size: 15 residues. From germline, CDR1 is SGHNT and CDR2 YENEEA. In DNA, the CDR3 is TGTGCCAGCAGCTCACTAGCGGGAGCTTACAATGAGCAGTTCTTC. Protein: CASSSLAGAYNEQFF. The full variable domain, with the rest looked up from reference TRBV11-3 and TRBJ2-1, is EAGVVQSPRYKIIEKKQPVAFWCNPISGHNTLYWYLQNLGQGPELLIRYENEEAVDDSQLPKDRFSAERLKGVDSTLKIQPAELGDSAVYLCASSSLAGAYNEQFFGPGTRLTVL.

The chain joins TRBV7-9 to TRBJ2-7, with a weak D call TRBD2 (5 bases). This CDR3 is 14 amino acids long. Germline loops: CDR1 SEHNR, CDR2 FQNEAQ (reference sequence). V gave up 5 bases and J gave up 4 bases, with 15 bases separating them. CDR3 in amino acids: CASSPESGRYEQYF. In nucleotides, the CDR3 is TGTGCCAGCAGCCCCGAGAGCGGACGATACGAGCAGTACTTC.

The chain joins TRBV21-1 to TRBJ2-7; the D segment call TRBD1 is taken from the table without a DNA check. TRBV21-1 is marked as a pseudogene. The CDR3 contains 18 residues. CDR3 loop: CASSKDIVQGETSYEQYF. The CDR3 DNA follows: TGTGCCAGCAGCAAAGATATAGTACAGGGGGAGACCTCCTACGAGCAGTACTTC.

The gene calls are TRBV28 and TRBJ1-4; a weak D match, TRBD1 (6 bases). CDR1 is MDHEN and CDR2 is SYDVKM in the germline V gene. CDR3 length: 15 residues. V was pared by 6 bases and J by 4 bases, with 15 bases between. The CDR3 region is CASSRLQGFNEKLFF. The CDR3 coding sequence is TGTGCCAGCAGCCGATTACAGGGTTTTAATGAAAAACTGTTTTTT. The full variable domain, rest sourced from reference TRBV28 and TRBJ1-4, is DVKVTQSSRYLVKRTGEKVFLECVQDMDHENMFWYRQDPGLGLRLIYFSYDVKMKEKGDIPEGYSVSREKKERFSLILESASTNQTSMYLCASSRLQGFNEKLFFGSGTQLSVL.

This chain uses TRBV11-2 with TRBJ1-2; D gene unclear. CDR1 and CDR2 from the germline V gene are SGHAT and FQNNGV. This CDR3 is 13 amino acids long. Trimming removed 0 bases from V and 5 bases from J, with 7 bases in between. CDR3 sequence (DNA): TGTGCCAGCAGCTTAGAGGCAGGATATGGCTACACCTTC. It specifies CASSLEAGYGYTF.

The V call is TRBV27, the J call TRBJ2-7, with D possibly being TRBD1 or TRBD2 (7 bases each). The CDR3 is 15 amino acids. V was shortened by 2 bases and J by 2 bases, with 13 bases between the two germline ends. Germline V CDR1 and CDR2: MNHEY, SMNVEV (reference sequence). The CDR3 nucleotides read TGTGCCAGCAGTTTAATCCCAGGGGGGGCCTACGAGCAGTACTTC. Translating gives CASSLIPGGAYEQYF.

This clone has only one observation. The rearrangement uses TRBV2 and TRBJ2-1; unclear D gene. This CDR3 is built from 13 residues. Germline V gives CDR1 SNHLY, CDR2 FYNNEI. V lost 7 bases and J 10 bases, leaving 17 bases between the germline ends. CDR3 sequence (DNA): TGTGCCAGCAAGTTGATATTAACTGGGGAGCAGTTCTTC. Translation gives CASKLILTGEQFF.